This TCR beta chain emerged from a study of T cells after yellow fever vaccination. This clonotype was counted a few times. Its target is unknown. Study-level results: A weaker but faster secondary response was observed, peaking on day 5 versus 15. The booster saw the reappearance of most primary-vaccination clones (around 96% CD4, around 88% CD8). Any FACS-sorted repertoire could hold abundant clonotypes that contaminate it from the bulk population.

From the 5' RACE reads, TCRdb called clonotypes with MiXCR, one entry per CDR3 protein. The sample has approximately 550,000 distinct CDR3 sequences, approximately 21% seen once. The V and J ends lost 4 bases and 4 bases respectively, with 13 bases between them. CDR1 and CDR2 (germline): MGHDK, SYGVNS. CDR3 length: 14 residues. Specimen: PBMCs, collected 15 days after the yellow fever booster vaccination. This clonotype was obtained from a man aged 25-40 years who received the YFV17D yellow fever vaccine. The chain recombines TRBV25-1 with TRBJ2-5; maybe TRBD2 (6 bases). CDR3 amino acids: CASSVGGFGETQYF. The CDR3 bases are TGTGCCAGCAGTGTTGGGGGGTTCGGAGAGACCCAGTACTTC.